This TCR beta chain was retrieved from a study of cytomegalovirus exposure and HLA in healthy donors. The table came from immunoSEQ multiplex PCR; TCRdb's copy has only in-frame clones and leaves some out. Of under 75,000 clones listed, around 97% are singletons. The CDR3 length is 14 residues. Germline V lookup: CDR1 MNHEY, CDR2 SVGAGI. With 5 bases removed from V and 13 bases from J, the gap between germline ends came to 20 bases. This clonotype originated in a young woman in good health and CMV-seropositive. Sequenced sample: PBMCs. The chain couples TRBV6-5 to TRBJ2-2; D may be TRBD2 (5 bases). CDR3 in DNA: TGTGCCAGCAGTCCCGGTAGGTCCGGGATCCGGCTGTTTTTT. Amino acids: CASSPGRSGIRLFF.